These 8 T cell receptor beta chains were all obtained from the same sample, sequenced in a study of cytotoxic CD8 clonotypes in ibrutinib-treated CLL. Using immunoSEQ multiplex PCR, the repertoire was profiled, and TCRdb retains in-frame clones only, with some absent. The sample lists about 76,000 clones; around 83% were seen once. This specimen consisted of PBMCs, obtained before ibrutinib treatment. The source is a human donor with chronic lymphocytic leukemia.

The chain recombines TRBV11-2 with TRBJ1-1; 8 bases match TRBD1. Germline values: CDR1 SGHAT, CDR2 FQNNGV. This CDR3 spans 15 amino acids. Germline trimming cut 1 base from V and 6 bases from J; bases unmatched to any gene: 7. CDR3 coding DNA: TGTGCCAGCAGCTTAGCGGACTACAGGGGGGCTGAAGCTTTCTTT. Translated, it gives CASSLADYRGAEAFF.

This chain connects TRBV6-5 to TRBJ2-5, with 10 bases matching TRBD2. CDR1 is MNHEY and CDR2 is SVGAGI in the germline V gene. The V segment lost 4 bases and the J segment 2 bases; nucleotides outside the gene matches: 7. The CDR3 runs 16 residues. The CDR3 protein is CASSFYRTSGQETQYF. Written as DNA, the CDR3 is TGTGCCAGCAGTTTTTACAGGACTAGCGGACAAGAGACCCAGTACTTC.

V usage is TRBV29-1 and J usage is TRBJ2-3; 10 bases fit TRBD2. Germline loops: CDR1 SQVTM, CDR2 ANQGSEA. The CDR3 has 13 residues. V gave up 6 bases and J gave up 6 bases; unmatched junction bases: 6. DNA of the CDR3: TGCAGCGTCCGAGCGGGAGGGCGGGATACGCAGTATTTT. This encodes CSVRAGGRDTQYF.

CDR3 residues: CASTRGTGTDTQYF. The DNA for the CDR3 is TGTGCCAGCACCAGGGGGACCGGCACAGATACGCAGTATTTT. The V gene is TRBV6-1, the J gene TRBJ2-3; 7 positions agree with TRBD1. Germline CDR1 is MNHNS and CDR2 is SASEGT. The CDR3 contains 14 residues. With V trimmed by 7 bases and J by 1 base, 5 bases remained unmatched.

The chain combines TRBV9 with TRBJ2-1; D not resolved. V was cut by 0 bases and J by 7 bases, with 5 bases left in between. The CDR3 length is 12 residues. Germline V CDR1 and CDR2: SGDLS, YYNGEE. CDR3 bases: TGTGCCAGCAGCGTAGGATGGAATGAGCAGTTCTTC. Its translation is CASSVGWNEQFF. The whole variable domain, remainder taken from reference TRBV9 and TRBJ2-1, is DSGVTQTPKHLITATGQRVTLRCSPRSGDLSVYWYQQSLDQGLQFLIQYYNGEERAKGNILERFSAQQFPDLHSELNLSSLELGDSALYFCASSVGWNEQFFGPGTRLTVL.

The chain is built from TRBV19 and TRBJ2-5, with 9 nucleotides matching TRBD2. Per germline, CDR1 LNHDA and CDR2 SQIVND (reference sequence). This CDR3 is 18 amino acids long. With V trimmed by 6 bases and J by 5 bases, 19 bases remained unmatched. The CDR3 nucleotides are TGTGCCAGTAGCCTGGGCTGGGGGCGGGAGGGCCTAGGGGAGACCCAGTACTTC. Translation gives CASSLGWGREGLGETQYF. Filled out from reference TRBV19 and TRBJ2-5, the complete variable domain reads DGGITQSPKYLFRKEGQNVTLSCEQNLNHDAMYWYRQDPGQGLRLIYYSQIVNDFQKGDIAEGYSVSREKKESFPLTVTSAQKNPTAFYLCASSLGWGREGLGETQYFGPGTRLLVL.

Note on this clone: At one end, the junction sequence differs from germline, possibly due to a read error. The V and J genes are TRBV7-7 and TRBJ2-5; possible D gene TRBD1, 6 bases. Germline CDR1 SSHAT, CDR2 FNYEAQ (reference sequence). The CDR3 spans 14 residues. CDR3 DNA sequence: TGTGCTAGCAGCTTAGTTTTAGGGGGAGAGACCCAGTACTTC. Translation gives CASSLVLGGETQYF.

The chain is built from TRBV5-1 and TRBJ1-5; the D gene is possibly TRBD1 (5 bases). Germline V gene sequence: CDR1 SGHRS, CDR2 YFSETQ. The V and J ends lost 4 bases and 4 bases respectively, with 18 bases between them. The CDR3 covers 16 residues. The CDR3 region is CASSPAPRDFNQPQHF. CDR3 nucleotides: TGCGCCAGCAGCCCGGCTCCCCGGGACTTTAATCAGCCCCAGCATTTT.